Sequencing of this TCR beta chain was carried out in a study of shared clonotypes between healthy human individuals. All donors qualified as healthy HIV-negative adults and had experienced no recent acute infections or vaccinations. The CDR3 extends over 14 amino acids. Trimming stripped 0 bases from V and 10 bases from J, with 16 bases between. The germline CDR1 and CDR2 sequences are SGDLS and YYNGEE. Replicate PCRs from sorted subsets contained around 200 ng DNA, which is approximately 30,000 T cell genomes. Sequenced by immunoSEQ multiplex PCR; TCRdb stores in-frame clones only, minus some. The sample lists around 1.5 million clones; around 98% were seen once.

The TCR comes from a young man in good health. This chain uses TRBV9 with TRBJ2-5; D might be TRBD1 (5 bases). The source material was naive CD4+ T cells sorted from blood. Noted subset: CD45RA+ positively selected. Here the CDR3 DNA reads TGTGCCAGCAGCGTAGACCCGCTTGGGGCGGACCAGTACTTC. This gives the protein CASSVDPLGADQYF.